These T cell receptor beta chains were read from a single sample in a study of regulatory T cells in long-lasting Graves disease. One entry per CDR3 protein results from TCRdb running MiXCR on the multiplex PCR reads. The sample carries 360,000 or so distinct CDR3 sequences, about 12% recorded once. The data also belong to a second study, concerning T cells in Graves' hyperthyroidism and ophthalmopathy.

The sample in question was peripheral blood mononuclear cells (PBMCs), obtained at new diagnosis, from a patient treated with antithyroid drugs. Receptors were obtained from a woman under 30 with Graves disease. Each CDR3 is given with its conserved first and last residue. A D gene is named only where the DNA matches it firmly. A clone size is listed for some rows: how often the clone was seen (once, few, many), or a class if it is expanded.

>NA|TRBJ1-1|TRBV7-8|many
TGTGCCAGCAGCCTAAAGGAGACAGGTTTCAGCACTGAAGCTTTCTTT
CASSLKETGFSTEAFF
>NA|TRBJ1-5|TRBV7-9|few
TGTGCCAGCAGCTTAGAGGGTTGGGGGCAGCCCCAGCATTTT
CASSLEGWGQPQHF
>TRBD1|TRBJ1-2|TRBV12-5|many
TGTGCTAGTGGACCCCCAGGGGGCGGCTATGGCTACACCTTC
CASGPPGGGYGYTF
>NA|TRBJ2-2|TRBV5-1|NA
TGCGCCAGCAGCTTGTATCGGCAGAGGAACACCGGGGAGCTGTTTTTT
CASSLYRQRNTGELFF
>TRBD1|TRBJ2-1|TRBV28|many
TGTGCCAGCAGTTCCCGACAGGGGTGGGCATACAATGAGCAGTTCTTC
CASSSRQGWAYNEQFF
>NA|TRBJ2-7|TRBV6-5|many
TGTGCCAGCAGTTACTCGGGAAGGGACTCCCTTTACGAGCAGTACTTC
CASSYSGRDSLYEQYF
>TRBD1|TRBJ1-2|TRBV4-3|few
TGCGCCAGCAGCCAAGCTAACAGGGGTATTAACTATGGCTACACCTTC
CASSQANRGINYGYTF
>NA|TRBJ1-1|TRBV10-3|many
TGTGCCATCAGTGGGCAGCAGAACACTGAAGCTTTCTTT
CAISGQQNTEAFF
>NA|TRBJ1-5|TRBV15|many
TGTGCCACCAGCAGAAGTCTGGCAGTTGGCAATCAGCCCCAGCATTTT
CATSRSLAVGNQPQHF
>NA|TRBJ2-2|TRBV6-1|once
TGTGCCAGCAGTGAACAGGGGTATGGGGAGCTGTTTTTT
CASSEQGYGELFF
>TRBD1|TRBJ1-1|TRBV5-1|few
TGCGCCAGCACGCTATCCGGGACAGGGACTGAAGCTTTCTTT
CASTLSGTGTEAFF
>TRBD2|TRBJ2-1|TRBV19|many
TGTGCCAGTAGTCGAAACCCCGGGACTAGCGGGATATGGGGATACAATGAGCAGTTCTTC
CASSRNPGTSGIWGYNEQFF
>NA|TRBJ2-7|TRBV4-3|many
TGCGCCAGCAGCCTCTCACCCGGGGTGGGATCTCCTTTGGAGCAGTACTTC
CASSLSPGVGSPLEQYF